The rows below give T cell receptor beta chains drawn from one sample of a study of spatial heterogeneity in lung cancer. TCRdb reprocessed the 5' RACE reads with MiXCR, giving one entry per CDR3 protein. The sample records tens of thousands of distinct CDR3 sequences, 7% to 9% being singletons. Sample: PBMCs, taken at surgery. Receptors were obtained from a male donor with early-stage non-small cell lung cancer. The CDR3 runs from the conserved cysteine through the conserved F or W. The D gene is left open where the match is weak. Only part of the rows carry a size: once, few, many, or a class if the clone is expanded.

clone_size,v_call,j_call,d_call,cdr3_aa,cdr3_nt
few,TRBV5-1,TRBJ2-2,.,CASSLGTKFGELFF,TGCGCCAGCAGCTTGGGGACTAAATTCGGGGAGCTGTTTTTT
.,TRBV2,TRBJ2-7,.,CASRGVNYEQYF,TGTGCCAGCAGGGGCGTGAACTACGAGCAGTACTTC
few,TRBV11-2,TRBJ2-7,TRBD1,CASSSRSLPGQGYEQYF,TGTGCCAGCAGCTCCCGATCATTGCCGGGACAGGGCTACGAGCAGTACTTC
.,TRBV3-1,TRBJ2-2,TRBD2,CASRPLGGTHTGELFF,TGTGCCAGCAGACCCCTGGGGGGGACGCACACCGGGGAGCTGTTTTTT
few,TRBV20-1,TRBJ2-4,.,CSAGGAKNIQYF,TGCAGTGCTGGGGGGGCCAAAAACATTCAGTACTTC
many,TRBV19,TRBJ2-3,.,CASSRGTSTDTQYF,TGTGCCAGTAGTAGGGGGACTAGCACAGATACGCAGTATTTT
.,TRBV20-1,TRBJ2-4,TRBD2,CSARDRGSGIGLNIQYF,TGCAGTGCTAGAGATCGGGGTAGCGGGATTGGGTTAAACATTCAGTACTTC
few,TRBV5-1,TRBJ2-3,TRBD2,CASSLMRGTDTQYF,TGCGCCAGCAGCTTGATGCGGGGGACAGATACGCAGTATTTT
.,TRBV20-1,TRBJ2-3,TRBD2,CSARDPRENPDTQYF,TGCAGTGCTAGAGATCCGCGGGAGAATCCAGATACGCAGTATTTT
many,TRBV28,TRBJ1-1,.,CASSFPMNTEAFF,TGTGCCAGCAGTTTCCCGATGAACACTGAAGCTTTCTTT
.,TRBV2,TRBJ2-7,.,CASSEGGLGSYEQYF,TGTGCCAGCAGTGAGGGGGGCCTGGGATCCTACGAGCAGTACTTC
many,TRBV11-1,TRBJ2-3,.,CASSLAPTDTQYF,TGTGCCAGCAGCTTAGCGCCCACAGATACGCAGTATTTT
.,TRBV12-3/TRBV12-4,TRBJ2-1,TRBD2,CASALLAGDNEQFF,TGTGCCAGCGCCCTTCTAGCGGGGGACAATGAGCAGTTCTTC
many,TRBV5-1,TRBJ2-7,TRBD2,CASSLRAGAGYEQYF,TGCGCCAGCAGCTTGAGGGCGGGAGCCGGCTACGAGCAGTACTTC
.,TRBV2,TRBJ2-3,.,CASRAFDDTQYF,TGTGCCAGCAGAGCGTTTGACGATACGCAGTATTTT
many,TRBV28,TRBJ1-2,TRBD1,CASSLSRGRRDGYTF,TGTGCCAGCTCCCTCTCCAGGGGGCGCAGAGACGGCTACACCTTC
.,TRBV5-1,TRBJ2-3,.,CASSLGTNSDTQYF,TGCGCCAGCAGCTTGGGGACCAATTCGGATACGCAGTATTTT
few,TRBV2,TRBJ1-6,.,CASSPLGGGNSPLHF,TGTGCCAGCAGTCCCCTCGGGGGAGGCAATTCACCCCTCCACTTT
few,TRBV7-2,TRBJ2-1,.,CASSLFADNEQFF,TGTGCCAGCAGCTTATTTGCTGACAATGAGCAGTTCTTC
few,TRBV24-1,TRBJ2-7,TRBD2,CATSTSRGGPYEQYF,TGTGCCACCAGTACCTCCCGGGGGGGACCCTACGAGCAGTACTTC
.,TRBV28,TRBJ2-1,TRBD2,CAGGRGHEQFF,TGTGCCGGTGGGAGGGGCCATGAGCAGTTCTTC
many,TRBV3-1,TRBJ2-7,.,CASSHRGSSYEQYF,TGTGCCAGCAGCCATAGAGGGAGCTCCTACGAGCAGTACTTC
few,TRBV4-2,TRBJ2-7,TRBD1,CASSARDRGSSYEQYF,TGTGCCAGCAGCGCCCGGGACAGGGGCTCTTCCTACGAGCAGTACTTC
.,TRBV29-1,TRBJ2-7,.,CSVERIEQYF,TGCAGCGTTGAAAGGATCGAGCAGTACTTC